The 25 T cell receptor beta chains presented below share a single source sample, sequenced in a study of response to subunit inactivated influenza vaccine. TCRdb used MiXCR to reprocess the RT-PCR reads, holding one entry per CDR3 protein. Found here are approximately 570,000 distinct CDR3 sequences, around 8% of them singletons; the top ten hold 10% to 15%. The source was PBMCs from blood, collected roughly 24 months after vaccination. These receptors came from a man between 50 and 69 years old who received an inactivated influenza vaccine.

CDR3 coding DNA: TGTGCCAGCAGTTTATGGACTGAAAAACTGTTTTTT. It codes for CASSLWTEKLFF. The chain combines TRBV12-3 or TRBV12-4 with TRBJ1-4; the D is unclear. V lost 2 bases, J lost 7 bases, and 5 bases lay in between. This CDR3 has 12 residues.

Many counts were recorded for this clonotype. The V gene is TRBV5-1, the J gene TRBJ1-1; D gene ambiguous. The CDR3 has 13 residues. The germline gives CDR1 SGHRS, CDR2 YFSETQ. Between the trimmed V and J ends, which lost 0 bases and 5 bases, there was a span of 8 bases. CDR3: CASSLGAGTEAFF. The CDR3 nucleotides read TGCGCCAGCAGCTTGGGTGCGGGGACTGAAGCTTTCTTT.

This clonotype was detected many times. The chain has TRBV5-1 and TRBJ2-5, with D perhaps matching TRBD1 (6 bases). Germline-derived CDR1 and CDR2 are SGHRS and YFSETQ. There are 14 residues in the CDR3. The V end was cut by 3 bases, the J end by 2 bases, with 11 bases between. The CDR3 is CASSSDRVQETQYF. As DNA, the CDR3 is TGCGCCAGCAGCTCGGACAGAGTTCAAGAGACCCAGTACTTC. Using reference TRBV5-1 and TRBJ2-5 for the parts outside the CDR3, the full variable domain is KAGVTQTPRYLIKTRGQQVTLSCSPISGHRSVSWYQQTPGQGLQFLFEYFSETQRNKGNFPGRFSGRQFSNSRSEMNVSTLELGDSALYLCASSSDRVQETQYFGPGTRLLVL.

This clonotype showed up just a few times. The rearrangement links TRBV30 to TRBJ2-2; D ambiguous. Between the trimmed V and J ends, which lost 1 base and 7 bases, there was a span of 7 bases. The CDR3 is 12 amino acids. The germline CDR1 and CDR2 sequences are GTSNPN and SVGIG (reference sequence). The CDR3 sequence: CAWSEGSGELFF. As DNA, the CDR3 is TGTGCCTGGAGTGAGGGCAGCGGGGAGCTGTTTTTT.

The gene calls are TRBV5-6 and TRBJ1-3; D not certain. The V end was cut by 1 base, the J end by 4 bases, with 15 bases between. CDR3 length: 16 residues. The germline gives CDR1 SGHDT, CDR2 YYEEEE. For the CDR3, the DNA is TGTGCCAGCAGCTTGAGTGCATGGGGTTACGGAAACACCATATATTTT. Residues: CASSLSAWGYGNTIYF.

This clonotype has a handful of counts. The gene calls are TRBV27 and TRBJ1-2; TRBD1 agrees at 8 bases. The CDR3 runs 14 residues. Germline V gives CDR1 MNHEY, CDR2 SMNVEV (reference sequence). The V gene end was trimmed by 5 bases and the J gene end by 2 bases; junction bases not matched to a gene: 4. The chain's CDR3 is CASSTRQGNYGYTF. The CDR3 nucleotides read TGTGCCAGCAGTACTAGACAGGGGAACTATGGCTACACCTTC.

This clonotype was detected only a few times. This chain uses TRBV6-2 or TRBV6-3 with TRBJ2-3; 8 positions agree with TRBD2. The V segment lost 2 bases and the J segment 4 bases; nucleotides outside the gene matches: 5. The CDR3 is made up of 15 amino acids. Looked up from germline, CDR1 is MNHEY and CDR2 is SVGEGT. The chain's CDR3 is CASSYGTSGSDTQYF. Here the CDR3 DNA reads TGTGCCAGCAGTTACGGGACTAGTGGTTCAGATACGCAGTATTTT.

This clonotype was recorded many times. J is TRBJ2-7 and V is TRBV9; 10 nucleotides match TRBD1. V shed 3 bases, J shed 4 bases, and the junction held 4 bases outside the gene matches. This CDR3 has 14 residues. The germline V gene has CDR1 SGDLS and CDR2 YYNGEE. DNA for the CDR3: TGTGCCAGCAGCGCCGGGACAGGGGATTACGAGCAGTACTTC. Translated, it gives CASSAGTGDYEQYF.

Concerning this clonotype itself: The junction does not match germline at one end; this may be a read error. This chain joins TRBV5-1 and TRBJ1-6, with D uncertain. Germline V gives CDR1 SGHRS, CDR2 YFSETQ. The CDR3 runs to 15 residues. CDR3 DNA: TGCGCCAGCAGCGTACGGGGAAGGGATAATTTACCCCTCCACTTT. Translated, it gives CASSVRGRDNLPLHF. The full variable domain, rest sourced from reference TRBV5-1 and TRBJ1-6, is KAGVTQTPRYLIKTRGQQVTLSCSPISGHRSVSWYQQTPGQGLQFLFEYFSETQRNKGNFPGRFSGRQFSNSRSEMNVSTLELGDSALYLCASSVRGRDNLPLHFGNGTRLTVT.

This clonotype was picked up many times. The gene calls are TRBV27 and TRBJ2-1; 11 positions match TRBD2. The CDR3 loop spans 15 amino acids. CDR1 is MNHEY, CDR2 SMNVEV, per germline (reference sequence). The V and J ends lost 5 bases and 3 bases, in that order; junction bases with no gene match: 3. The CDR3 spells CASSEGLAVYNEQFF. The CDR3 DNA follows: TGTGCCAGCAGTGAGGGACTAGCGGTCTACAATGAGCAGTTCTTC.

The rearrangement uses TRBV27 and TRBJ2-1; D is possibly TRBD2 (5 bases). V lost 6 bases and J lost 0, with 15 bases in between. The germline V gene has CDR1 MNHEY and CDR2 SMNVEV (reference sequence). This CDR3 spans 16 amino acids. The CDR3 coding sequence is TGTGCCAGCAGCCAGAGCGGTGTCAGCTCCTACAATGAGCAGTTCTTC. Its translation: CASSQSGVSSYNEQFF.

The chain uses TRBV4-3 and TRBJ2-3, with D possibly TRBD1 on 6 matching bases. This CDR3 is built from 14 residues. Germline V gives CDR1 LGHNA, CDR2 YSLEER. V was pared by 2 bases and J by 5 bases, with 11 bases between. The CDR3 here is CASSQRTEVDTQYF. The CDR3 nucleotides read TGCGCCAGCAGCCAACGGACAGAGGTAGATACGCAGTATTTT.

This clonotype was detected only a few times. The V and J genes are TRBV6-1 and TRBJ1-1; D is perhaps TRBD1 (6 bases). Trimming took 4 bases from V and 2 from J, leaving 20 bases between them. CDR1 MNHNS and CDR2 SASEGT come from the germline V gene. The length of the CDR3 is 17 residues. The CDR3 DNA reads TGTGCCAGCAGTGGGACAGTAATCCAGCCCTATAACACTGAAGCTTTCTTT. Translated: CASSGTVIQPYNTEAFF.

The chain couples TRBV3-1 to TRBJ2-1; no clear D. CDR1 and CDR2 from the germline V gene are LGHDT and YNNKEL (reference sequence). The CDR3 is 12 residues long. Trimming shortened V by 1 base and J by 6 bases, and 4 bases separated the two germline ends. Here the CDR3 DNA reads TGTGCCAGCAGCCAAGCAGGCAATGAGCAGTTCTTC. This gives the protein CASSQAGNEQFF.

This clonotype was seen a few times. The chain uses TRBV19 and TRBJ2-1; D uncertain. The CDR3 loop spans 14 amino acids. In germline, CDR1 is LNHDA, CDR2 SQIVND (reference sequence). V was clipped by 3 bases and J by 0 bases, with 6 bases between them. CDR3 residues: CASSITSSYNEQFF. As DNA, the CDR3 is TGTGCCAGTAGTATCACGAGCTCCTACAATGAGCAGTTCTTC.

This clonotype has at least ten counts. The chain recombines TRBV7-2 with TRBJ2-7, with 7 bases aligning to TRBD2. J lost 1 base, V lost 0 bases, and 3 bases had no gene match. Looked up from germline, CDR1 is SGHTA and CDR2 is FQGNSA. The CDR3 spans 15 residues. In DNA form, the CDR3 reads TGTGCCAGCAGCTTAGCCGGACTAGTTTCCTACGAGCAGTACTTC. It translates to CASSLAGLVSYEQYF.

This clonotype has ten or more counts. V is TRBV28 and J is TRBJ2-3, with TRBD2 matching over 9 bases. V gave up 7 bases and J gave up 9 bases; unmatched junction bases: 5. Per germline, CDR1 MDHEN and CDR2 SYDVKM. The CDR3 length is 12 residues. CDR3 sequence (DNA): TGTGCCAGCAAAAGAGGGACTAGCACGCAGTATTTT. It is translated as CASKRGTSTQYF.

The rearrangement links TRBV7-6 to TRBJ2-3; no reliable D call. CDR3 length equals 17 residues. Germline V lookup: CDR1 SGHVS, CDR2 FNYEAQ. V was cut by 5 bases and J by 3 bases, with 21 bases left in between. The CDR3 bases are TGTGCCAGCAGCCTCCAACCGGACCCCCTAGGGACAGATACGCAGTATTTT. The encoded protein is CASSLQPDPLGTDTQYF.

This clonotype occurred many times. The rearrangement uses TRBV28 and TRBJ1-2; unclear D gene. There are 14 residues in the CDR3. Trimming removed 7 bases at V and 4 bases at J, with 16 bases between. Germline-derived CDR1 and CDR2 are MDHEN and SYDVKM. The CDR3, as DNA: TGTGCCAGCACCACGGGCAGAGTGATCTATGGCTACACCTTC. Translating gives CASTTGRVIYGYTF.

This clonotype was counted many times. J is TRBJ2-7 and V is TRBV7-8; possibly TRBD2 for D (7 bases). Germline V gives CDR1 SGHVS, CDR2 FQNEAQ. Trimming stripped 3 bases from V and 5 bases from J, with 17 bases between. The CDR3 covers 15 residues. This CDR3 reads CASSFRGGGADEQYF. The DNA of the CDR3 is TGTGCCAGCAGCTTCCGGGGAGGGGGTGCGGACGAGCAGTACTTC.

The chain combines TRBV6-5 with TRBJ2-3; no clear D. The V gene's germline CDR1 is MNHEY and CDR2 SVGAGI. This CDR3 spans 14 amino acids. V was cut by 2 bases and J by 4 bases, with 10 bases left in between. In nucleotides, the CDR3 is TGTGCCAGCAGTTACGGCCTCCCGTCAGATACGCAGTATTTT. Its protein product is CASSYGLPSDTQYF.

In this sample, this clonotype turned up many times. V and J are TRBV30 and TRBJ2-5, with 7 bases identical to TRBD2. The CDR3 covers 11 residues. V shed 1 base, J shed 11 bases, and the junction held 4 bases outside the gene matches. Germline CDR1 reads GTSNPN; CDR2 reads SVGIG (reference sequence). The CDR3 here is CAWSAGTNQYF. CDR3 DNA: TGTGCCTGGAGTGCCGGGACTAATCAGTACTTC.

This clonotype was detected only a few times. The gene calls are TRBV7-2 and TRBJ2-1; D gene unclear. V gave up 5 bases and J gave up 4 bases, with 6 bases separating them. The CDR3 length is 12 residues. Germline loops: CDR1 SGHTA, CDR2 FQGNSA. The CDR3 spells CASSLRYNEQFF. In DNA, the CDR3 is TGTGCCAGCAGCCTTAGATACAATGAGCAGTTCTTC.

The V call is TRBV12-3 or TRBV12-4, the J call TRBJ1-2; no firm D call. The V gene lost 10 bases and the J gene lost 8 bases, with 14 bases spanning the gap. The CDR3 covers 11 residues. CDR3 protein: CAILYWGGYTF. The CDR3 DNA reads TGTGCCATTCTTTACTGGGGAGGCTACACCTTC.

The chain employs TRBV5-1 and TRBJ1-3; no clear D gene. V was trimmed by 5 bases and J by 0 bases, leaving 9 bases between them. Germline values: CDR1 SGHRS, CDR2 YFSETQ. The CDR3 consists of 14 residues. The CDR3 loop reads CASRDGGSGNTIYF. In nucleotides, the CDR3 is TGCGCCAGCAGGGATGGAGGCTCTGGAAACACCATATATTTT. The variable domain in full, with the rest retrieved from reference TRBV5-1 and TRBJ1-3, is KAGVTQTPRYLIKTRGQQVTLSCSPISGHRSVSWYQQTPGQGLQFLFEYFSETQRNKGNFPGRFSGRQFSNSRSEMNVSTLELGDSALYLCASRDGGSGNTIYFGEGSWLTVV.